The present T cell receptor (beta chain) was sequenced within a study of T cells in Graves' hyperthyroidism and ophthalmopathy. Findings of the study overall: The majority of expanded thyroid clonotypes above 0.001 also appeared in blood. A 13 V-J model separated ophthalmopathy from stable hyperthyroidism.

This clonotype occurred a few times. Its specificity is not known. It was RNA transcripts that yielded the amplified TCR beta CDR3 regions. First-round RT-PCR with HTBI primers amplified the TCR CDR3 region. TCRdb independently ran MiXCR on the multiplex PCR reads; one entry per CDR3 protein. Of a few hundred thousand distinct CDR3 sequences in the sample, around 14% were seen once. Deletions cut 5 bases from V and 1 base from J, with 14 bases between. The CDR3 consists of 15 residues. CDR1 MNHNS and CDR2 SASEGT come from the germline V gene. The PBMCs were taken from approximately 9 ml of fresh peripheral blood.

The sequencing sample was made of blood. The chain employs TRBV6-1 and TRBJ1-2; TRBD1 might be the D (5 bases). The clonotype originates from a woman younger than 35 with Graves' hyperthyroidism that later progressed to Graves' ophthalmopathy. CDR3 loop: CASSFGASNNYGYTF. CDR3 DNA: TGTGCCAGCAGTTTCGGGGCCAGTAATAACTATGGCTACACCTTC.